Described below is a single T cell receptor beta chain sequence and its context. The antigen is not known. These data originate in a study of T-cell reconstitution after alpha-beta-depleted transplantation in children. Overall study findings and caveats: As was reported, about two months after transplant, alpha-beta T cells came from several hundred expanded graft clones.

Preparing the TCRbeta library involved the use of unique molecular identifiers. TCRdb re-analysed the PCR reads in MiXCR, keeping a single row per CDR3 protein. The sample contains 250,000 to 400,000 distinct CDR3 sequences, more than 20% of which appear only once. CDR1 and CDR2 from the germline V gene are SNHLY and FYNNEI. The CDR3 runs to 14 residues. V shed 10 bases and J shed 8 bases, with 22 bases lying between them. The sequencing used PBMCs, mostly from graft donor cells, collected 180 days after TCRalphabeta/CD19-depleted stem cell transplant. The chain recombines TRBV2 with TRBJ2-3, with D perhaps matching TRBD2 (6 bases). The clonotype comes from a male patient younger than 18 who had a stem cell transplant for acute lymphoblastic leukemia, so the T cells may come from the graft donor. The CDR3 sequence is CATRLRAGTLTQYF. The CDR3 DNA reads TGTGCCACCCGACTGCGAGCGGGCACCCTTACGCAGTATTTT.